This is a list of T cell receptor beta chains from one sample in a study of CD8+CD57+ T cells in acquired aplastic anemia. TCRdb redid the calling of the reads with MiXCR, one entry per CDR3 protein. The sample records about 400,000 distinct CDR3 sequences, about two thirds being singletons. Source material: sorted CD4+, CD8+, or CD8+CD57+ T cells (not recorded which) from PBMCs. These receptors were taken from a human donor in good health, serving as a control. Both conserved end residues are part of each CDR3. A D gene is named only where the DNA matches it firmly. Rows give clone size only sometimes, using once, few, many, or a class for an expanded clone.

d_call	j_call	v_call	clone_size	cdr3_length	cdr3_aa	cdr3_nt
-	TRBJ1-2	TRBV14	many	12	CASSQDSYGYTF	TGTGCCAGCAGCCAAGACTCCTATGGCTACACCTTC
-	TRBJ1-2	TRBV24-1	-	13	CATASWGAYGYTF	TGTGCCACGGCCAGTTGGGGGGCCTATGGCTACACCTTC
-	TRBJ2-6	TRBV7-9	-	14	CASSLGHEANVLTF	TGTGCCAGCAGCTTAGGACATGAGGCCAACGTCCTGACTTTC
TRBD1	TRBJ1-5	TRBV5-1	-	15	CASSMDRGTNQPQHF	TGCGCCAGCAGCATGGACAGGGGGACCAATCAGCCCCAGCATTTT
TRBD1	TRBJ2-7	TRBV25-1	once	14	CASGDRAGANVQNF	TGTGCCAGCGGAGACAGGGCTGGGGCCAACGTGCAGAACTTC
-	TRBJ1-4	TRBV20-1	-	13	CSAVRGFNEKLFF	TGCAGTGCTGTACGGGGTTTTAATGAAAAACTGTTTTTT
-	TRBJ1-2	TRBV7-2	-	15	CASSPGTSLHSGYTF	TGTGCCAGCAGCCCAGGGACATCTCTTCACTCTGGCTACACCTTC
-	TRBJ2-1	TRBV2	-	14	CASRRNGSYNQHHF	TGTGCCAGCAGGAGGAATGGATCCTACAATCAGCACCACTTT
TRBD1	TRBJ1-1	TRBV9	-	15	CASSLAETGATEAFF	TGTGCCAGCAGCTTGGCCGAGACAGGGGCCACTGAAGCTTTCTTT
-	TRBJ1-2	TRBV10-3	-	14	CAISGADWNYGYTF	TGTGCCATCAGCGGGGCCGACTGGAACTATGGCTACACCTTC
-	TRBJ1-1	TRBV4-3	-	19	CASSERNQNVSRENTEAFF	TGCGCCAGCAGCGAACGAAATCAGAACGTAAGTCGGGAGAACACTGAAGCTTTCTTT
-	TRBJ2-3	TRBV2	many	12	CASSETENTQYF	TGTGCCAGCAGTGAAACCGAAAATACGCAGTATTTT
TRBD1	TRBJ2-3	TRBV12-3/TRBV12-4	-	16	CASSSMIGTGRRTQYF	TGTGCCAGCAGTTCGATGATCGGGACAGGGAGACGAACGCAGTATTTT
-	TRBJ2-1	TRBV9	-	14	CASIVSGLVYEQFF	TGTGCCAGCATCGTGTCGGGGCTAGTCTACGAGCAGTTCTTC
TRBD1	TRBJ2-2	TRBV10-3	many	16	CAISDWDSQNTGELFF	TGTGCCATCAGTGACTGGGACAGCCAGAACACCGGGGAGCTGTTTTTT
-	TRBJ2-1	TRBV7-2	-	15	CASSLNGMNSEAFFF	TGTGCCAGCAGCTTAAATGGGATGAACAGTGAAGCTTTCTTCTTC
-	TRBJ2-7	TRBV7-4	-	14	CASSPPEGIHEQYF	TGTGCCAGCAGCCCCCCGGAGGGGATCCACGAGCAGTACTTC
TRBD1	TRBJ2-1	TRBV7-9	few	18	CAGSLPVYDRVNYNEQFF	TGTGCCGGCAGCTTGCCCGTATACGACAGGGTTAATTACAATGAGCAGTTCTTC
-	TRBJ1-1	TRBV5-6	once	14	CASSRWGRDTEAFF	TGTGCCAGCTCACGGTGGGGCCGGGACACTGAAGCTTTCTTT
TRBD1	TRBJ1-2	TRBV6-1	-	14	CASREGQAPAGYTF	TGTGCCAGCAGAGAGGGACAGGCTCCCGCCGGCTACACCTTC
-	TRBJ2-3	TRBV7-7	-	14	CASSLGGPTDTQYF	TGTGCTAGCAGCCTGGGGGGGCCCACAGATACGCAGTATTTT
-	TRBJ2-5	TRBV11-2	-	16	CASSYLIPVYQETQYF	TGTGCCAGCAGCTACCTAATACCTGTGTACCAAGAGACCCAGTACTTC
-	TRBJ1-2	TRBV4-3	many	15	CASSQDRDVDYGYTF	TGCGCCAGCAGCCAAGATCGGGACGTAGACTATGGCTACACCTTC
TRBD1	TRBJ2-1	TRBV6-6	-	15	CASSDWTGVLDEQFF	TGTGCCAGCAGCGATTGGACAGGGGTTCTCGATGAGCAGTTCTTC
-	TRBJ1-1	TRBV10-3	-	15	CASSFGRGHSTEAFF	TGTGCCAGCAGTTTCGGGCGGGGGCATAGCACTGAAGCTTTCTTT
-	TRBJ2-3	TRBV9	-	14	CASSARGSVIAQYF	TGTGCCAGCAGCGCGAGGGGGTCCGTTATCGCGCAGTATTTT
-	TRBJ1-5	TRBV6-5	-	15	CASRDGRSPNQPQHF	TGTGCCAGCAGGGATGGCAGGTCCCCTAATCAGCCCCAGCATTTT
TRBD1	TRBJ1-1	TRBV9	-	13	CASSVGTEGEAFF	TGTGCCAGCAGCGTCGGGACAGAGGGTGAAGCTTTCTTT
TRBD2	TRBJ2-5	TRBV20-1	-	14	CSAPGLAGEETQYF	TGCAGTGCTCCGGGACTAGCGGGAGAAGAGACCCAGTACTTC
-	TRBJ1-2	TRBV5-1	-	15	CASSSSAKQDYGYTF	TGCGCCAGCAGCTCGTCTGCTAAGCAGGACTATGGCTACACCTTC
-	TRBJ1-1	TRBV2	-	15	CASSVTTGGYNEAFF	TGTGCCAGCAGCGTAACCACGGGGGGATACAATGAAGCTTTCTTT
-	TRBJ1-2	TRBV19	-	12	CASTGESYGYTF	TGTGCCAGTACAGGAGAGAGCTATGGCTACACCTTC
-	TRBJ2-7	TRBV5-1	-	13	CASSLETDHEQYF	TGCGCCAGCAGCCTGGAGACCGACCACGAGCAGTACTTC
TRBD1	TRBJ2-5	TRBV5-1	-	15	CASSLEGTGKETQYF	TGCGCCAGCAGCTTGGAAGGGACAGGCAAAGAGACCCAGTACTTC
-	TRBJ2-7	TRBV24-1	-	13	CATSSGQTYEQYF	TGTGCCACCAGCTCCGGACAGACCTACGAGCAGTACTTC
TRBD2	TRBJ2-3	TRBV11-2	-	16	CASSLGLSGGADTQYF	TGTGCCAGCAGCTTGGGCCTCAGCGGGGGGGCGGATACGCAGTATTTT
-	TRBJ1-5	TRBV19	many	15	CASSEGPYSNQPQHF	TGTGCCAGTAGTGAGGGCCCCTATAGCAATCAGCCCCAGCATTTT
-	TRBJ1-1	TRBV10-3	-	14	CAISDIIGSTEAFF	TGTGCCATCAGTGATATTATAGGAAGCACTGAAGCTTTCTTT
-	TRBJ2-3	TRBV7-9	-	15	CASSFRDPSTFGTYF	TGTGCCAGCAGCTTTAGGGACCCCTCCACTTTTGGAACGTATTTT
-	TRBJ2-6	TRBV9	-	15	CASSVESSGSNALTF	TGTGCCAGCAGCGTTGAGAGCTCTGGTAGCAACGCCCTGACTTTC
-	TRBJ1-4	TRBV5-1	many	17	CASSLEANRVQNEKLFF	TGCGCCAGCAGCTTGGAGGCTAACAGGGTCCAAAATGAAAAACTGTTTTTT
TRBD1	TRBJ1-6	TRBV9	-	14	CASSGQGTHSALHF	TGTGCCAGCAGTGGACAGGGGACACATTCCGCCCTCCACTTT
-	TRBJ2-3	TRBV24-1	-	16	CATSDPDPRGTDTQYF	TGTGCCACCAGTGATCCCGATCCACGCGGCACAGATACGCAGTATTTT
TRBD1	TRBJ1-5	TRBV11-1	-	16	CASSSGQGEGNQPQHF	TGTGCCAGCAGCTCGGGACAGGGGGAGGGCAATCAGCCCCAGCATTTT
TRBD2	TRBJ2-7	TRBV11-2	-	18	CASTPWGLAGGPVYEQYF	TGTGCCAGCACCCCGTGGGGACTAGCGGGGGGGCCCGTCTACGAGCAGTACTTC
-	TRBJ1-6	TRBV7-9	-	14	CASSGQMGMYSLHF	TGTGCCAGCAGCGGACAGATGGGAATGTACTCCCTCCACTTT
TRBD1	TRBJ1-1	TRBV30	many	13	CAWSVRQGTEAFF	TGTGCCTGGAGTGTACGACAGGGGACTGAAGCTTTCTTT